The present T cell receptor (beta chain) was sequenced within a study of blood T cell repertoires in COVID-19. Turning to the study itself: The origin of the acute and convalescent COVID-19 samples was the United States, Italy and Spain.

Here immunoSEQ multiplex PCR was the method, and the copy in TCRdb shows in-frame clones only, minus some. The table shows a few hundred thousand clones, with approximately 85% occurring only once. Germline V lookup: CDR1 SQVTM, CDR2 ANQGSEA. The CDR3 consists of 15 residues. After removal of 4 bases from V and 4 bases from J, the junction contained 7 bases not matched to a gene. The sequence was obtained from a human donor with COVID-19, enrolled during active disease. The donor label of this sample is uncertain. The V gene is TRBV29-1, the J gene TRBJ2-2, with 9 bases identical to TRBD2. Sequenced: peripheral blood. CDR3: CSVATLAGSTGELFF. CDR3 in DNA: TGCAGCGTTGCAACGCTAGCGGGATCCACCGGGGAGCTGTTTTTT.